What follows are 15 T cell receptor beta chains derived from one specimen sequenced in a study of identical twins. TCRdb recomputed calls from the 5' RACE reads with MiXCR, one row per CDR3 protein. The sample consists of 450,000 or so distinct CDR3 sequences, approximately 17% of them appearing once. Sample: naive T cells sorted from blood. These receptors were obtained from a man between 50 and 59 years old in good health.

The table lists this clonotype with a count of one. The rearrangement links TRBV28 to TRBJ2-1; D possibly corresponds to TRBD2 (6 bases). CDR1 MDHEN and CDR2 SYDVKM come from the germline V gene. The CDR3 runs 15 residues. Trimming took 6 bases from V and 10 from J, leaving 22 bases between them. CDR3 loop: CASRPTGERMAEQFF. The CDR3 DNA reads TGTGCCAGCAGGCCTACGGGGGAGCGGATGGCGGAGCAGTTCTTC.

The table lists this clonotype with a few counts. The chain recombines TRBV25-1 with TRBJ1-5; 7 bases match TRBD1. Germline loops: CDR1 MGHDK, CDR2 SYGVNS. This CDR3 has 14 residues. V dropped 6 bases and J dropped 1; count of bases not matched to a gene: 3. CDR3 in DNA: TGTGCCAGCAGGCAGACAGGGAGCAATCAGCCCCAGCATTTT. Translation gives CASRQTGSNQPQHF.

This clonotype has just a few counts. The V and J genes are TRBV29-1 and TRBJ2-7; D gene unclear. V was shortened by 4 bases and J by 4 bases, with 14 bases between the two germline ends. The CDR3 length is 13 residues. CDR1 and CDR2 from the germline V gene are SQVTM and ANQGSEA. The CDR3 spells CSVVGFGLYEQYF. The CDR3 DNA reads TGCAGCGTTGTGGGTTTCGGGCTATACGAGCAGTACTTC.

This clonotype has more than one count but fewer than ten. The chain carries TRBV7-6 and TRBJ1-2; 9 bases are a match to TRBD1. V gave up 0 bases and J gave up 5 bases; unmatched junction bases: 7. The CDR3 consists of 16 residues. Per germline, CDR1 SGHVS and CDR2 FNYEAQ. For the CDR3, the DNA is TGTGCCAGCAGCTTAGCTACAGGGGGCGCGGGTTATGGCTACACCTTC. Translation gives CASSLATGGAGYGYTF.

This clonotype has a handful of counts. The chain is built from TRBV20-1 and TRBJ1-2, with 9 bases matching TRBD1. V gave up 6 bases and J gave up 8 bases; unmatched junction bases: 7. CDR3 size: 12 residues. Germline values: CDR1 DFQATT, CDR2 SNEGSKA (reference sequence). This chain's CDR3 is CSALQGARGYTF. The CDR3 nucleotides are TGCAGTGCCCTACAGGGGGCGCGAGGCTACACCTTC.

Written as DNA, the CDR3 is TGTGCCACCAGTGATTTGGGCTCGACCGCGCAGTACTTC. Its translation: CATSDLGSTAQYF. The chain combines TRBV24-1 with TRBJ2-7; D is undetermined. This CDR3 is 13 amino acids long. The germline CDR1 and CDR2 sequences are KGHDR and SFDVKD. V shed 0 bases and J shed 9 bases, with 11 bases lying between them.

This clonotype occurred a few times. V is TRBV12-3 or TRBV12-4 and J is TRBJ2-7; no clear D gene. The CDR3 has 12 amino acids. V lost 2 bases to trimming and J lost 8 bases, with 10 bases between them. The CDR3, as DNA: TGTGCCAGCAGTTTACCCCCTACGAAGCAGTACTTC. As protein: CASSLPPTKQYF.

The V gene is TRBV6-1, the J gene TRBJ2-7; 7 bases align to TRBD1. This CDR3 comprises 15 residues. Germline V gives CDR1 MNHNS, CDR2 SASEGT. V was pared by 6 bases and J by 3 bases, with 11 bases of the junction left unmatched. Written as DNA, the CDR3 is TGTGCCAGCAGGAACAGGGGCACTACTATCTACGAGCAGTACTTC. As protein: CASRNRGTTIYEQYF.

This clonotype was seen at least ten times. CDR3 coding DNA: TGTGCCAGCAGCTCTGGGGGGAGTTCCTACGAGCAGTACTTC. Translating it yields CASSSGGSSYEQYF. The chain uses TRBV7-2 and TRBJ2-7, with D possibly matching TRBD2 (6 bases). Trimming stripped 4 bases from V and 1 base from J, with 11 bases between. CDR3 size: 14 residues. The germline gives CDR1 SGHTA, CDR2 FQGNSA.

This clonotype was counted a few times. The CDR3 sequence: CASSLSVLMNTEAFF. The CDR3 DNA reads TGTGCCAGCAGTTTATCAGTTTTAATGAACACTGAAGCTTTCTTT. The gene calls are TRBV27 and TRBJ1-1; no firm D call. Trimming took 0 bases from V and 0 from J, leaving 8 bases between them. Per germline, CDR1 MNHEY and CDR2 SMNVEV (reference sequence). CDR3 length: 15 residues.

The chain joins TRBV5-4 to TRBJ2-3; TRBD2 is a possible D gene (7 bases). The V end lost 0 bases, the J end lost 6 bases, and 17 bases lay between the germline ends. Germline lookup yields CDR1 SGHNT and CDR2 YYREEE (reference sequence). This CDR3 spans 16 amino acids. CDR3 amino acids: CASSLVGGLAVDTQYF. The CDR3 DNA reads as TGTGCCAGCAGCTTGGTGGGGGGGCTAGCGGTGGATACGCAGTATTTT.

The chain recombines TRBV10-3 with TRBJ2-5; TRBD2 matches 9 bases. CDR3 length equals 15 residues. Trimming removed 5 bases from V and 4 bases from J; junction bases left unmatched: 8. Germline lookup yields CDR1 ENHRY and CDR2 SYGVKD. CDR3 DNA sequence: TGTGCCATCAGTTCATCGGGACTAGCCCCAGAGACCCAGTACTTC. Amino acid sequence: CAISSSGLAPETQYF.

This clonotype was observed a few times. CDR3 DNA: TGTGCCAGCAGCGTAGCCCATCCGAGCTCCTACAATGAGCAGTTCTTC. It encodes CASSVAHPSSYNEQFF. V usage is TRBV9 and J usage is TRBJ2-1; D is undetermined. The germline gives CDR1 SGDLS, CDR2 YYNGEE. The V gene lost 0 bases and the J gene lost 0 bases, with 10 bases spanning the gap. This CDR3 spans 16 amino acids.

The chain recombines TRBV28 with TRBJ1-2, with D uncertain. Germline CDR1 and CDR2: MDHEN and SYDVKM. With 6 bases removed from V and 2 bases from J, the gap between germline ends came to 7 bases. This CDR3 contains 12 residues. The CDR3 loop is CASRLLNYGYTF. The CDR3 DNA reads as TGTGCCAGCAGGTTGCTAAACTATGGCTACACCTTC.

The V and J genes are TRBV18 and TRBJ2-2; D ambiguous. There are 13 residues in the CDR3. Germline V CDR1 and CDR2: KGHSH, LQKENI. Trimming removed 5 bases from V and 5 bases from J, with 9 bases in between. CDR3 protein: CASSTAGTGELFF. In nucleotides, the CDR3 is TGTGCCAGCTCAACTGCAGGTACCGGGGAGCTGTTTTTT.